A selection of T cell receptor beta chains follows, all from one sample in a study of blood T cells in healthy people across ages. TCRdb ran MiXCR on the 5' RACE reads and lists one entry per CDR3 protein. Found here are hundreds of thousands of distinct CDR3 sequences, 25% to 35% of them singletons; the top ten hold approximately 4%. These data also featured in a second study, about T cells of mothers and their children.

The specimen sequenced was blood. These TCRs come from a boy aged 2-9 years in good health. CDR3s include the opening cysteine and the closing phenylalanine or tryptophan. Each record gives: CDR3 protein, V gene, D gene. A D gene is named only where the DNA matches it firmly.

CDR3 protein: CASSGQGSYNEQFF; V gene: TRBV25-1; D gene: TRBD1
CDR3 protein: CASSVAARVKDTQYF; V gene: TRBV9; D gene: .
CDR3 protein: CASSLAFSTDTQYF; V gene: TRBV7-2; D gene: .
CDR3 protein: CATSDRGQGDEQYF; V gene: TRBV24-1; D gene: TRBD1
CDR3 protein: CASSFLGQGQSEQYF; V gene: TRBV7-2; D gene: TRBD1
CDR3 protein: CAISLGQGEQDMQYF; V gene: TRBV10-3; D gene: TRBD1
CDR3 protein: CASSPPGQQETQYF; V gene: TRBV18; D gene: TRBD1
CDR3 protein: CASSPGLADSYNEQFF; V gene: TRBV28; D gene: TRBD2
CDR3 protein: CASSYTRTFMADNYGYTF; V gene: TRBV6-5; D gene: .
CDR3 protein: CASSIRTQKMNTEAFF; V gene: TRBV19; D gene: .
CDR3 protein: CASRGDYGYTF; V gene: TRBV12-3/TRBV12-4; D gene: .
CDR3 protein: CASSTNLGAPGANVLTF; V gene: TRBV7-9; D gene: .
CDR3 protein: CASLTGATNYGYTF; V gene: TRBV28; D gene: TRBD1
CDR3 protein: CASINRVTDYGYTF; V gene: TRBV21-1; D gene: .
CDR3 protein: CASSVLHRTGELFF; V gene: TRBV2; D gene: .
CDR3 protein: CASSYSDSSPDTQYF; V gene: TRBV6-2/TRBV6-3; D gene: .
CDR3 protein: CAIRGGLAGRSYNEQFF; V gene: TRBV10-3; D gene: TRBD2
CDR3 protein: CASSSFREGRETQYF; V gene: TRBV5-1; D gene: TRBD2
CDR3 protein: CASSPFAGQQNYGYTF; V gene: TRBV19; D gene: .
CDR3 protein: CASSSAGGFNEQFF; V gene: TRBV11-2; D gene: .
CDR3 protein: CASSLGPGPSETQYF; V gene: TRBV7-9; D gene: .
CDR3 protein: CASSLKSGGNEQFF; V gene: TRBV5-1; D gene: .
CDR3 protein: CASSPWGQGLTDTQYF; V gene: TRBV7-9; D gene: .
CDR3 protein: CSAPRADTQYF; V gene: TRBV20-1; D gene: .
CDR3 protein: CASINRAFYTEAFF; V gene: TRBV5-6; D gene: .